This T cell receptor (beta chain) was documented in a study of T cells after yellow fever vaccination. The germline gives CDR1 DFQATT, CDR2 SNEGSKA (reference sequence). This CDR3 is built from 16 residues. Trimming took 5 bases from V and 12 from J, leaving 29 bases between them. This clonotype is a singleton in its sample. TCRdb reprocessed the 5' RACE reads via MiXCR and lists one record per CDR3 protein. The sample has just under 600,000 distinct CDR3 sequences, roughly 14% seen once; the top ten hold more than 12%. The chain recombines TRBV20-1 with TRBJ2-1; possibly TRBD2 for D (6 bases). The sequences come from PBMCs, collected on the day of the yellow fever booster vaccination. This TCR was sampled from a man aged 25 to 40 who received the YFV17D yellow fever vaccine. This CDR3 reads CSAFRDGAGPWAGQFF. CDR3 DNA sequence: TGCAGTGCTTTCCGTGACGGGGCGGGACCGTGGGCGGGGCAGTTCTTC.